Listed below are T cell receptor beta chains from one sample, sequenced in a study of regulatory T cells in long-lasting Graves disease. TCRdb analysed the multiplex PCR reads with MiXCR anew, one entry per CDR3 protein. This table holds some 440,000 distinct CDR3 sequences, roughly 20% found once. The material sequenced was peripheral blood mononuclear cells (PBMCs), taken when the disease was refractory, from a patient treated with antithyroid drugs. The receptors derive from a female donor with Graves disease. Both conserved end residues are part of each CDR3. Each record gives: V gene, D gene, clone size, J gene, CDR3 DNA, CDR3 protein. The D gene is left open where the match is weak. For some rows the clone size is stated as once, few or many, or as a class when expanded; others skip it.

V gene: TRBV20-1; D gene: TRBD1; clone size: few; J gene: TRBJ1-5; CDR3 DNA: TGCAGTGCTCAAGCACAGACAGGGGTGTACAATCAGCCCCAGCATTTT; CDR3 protein: CSAQAQTGVYNQPQHF
V gene: TRBV28; D gene: NA; clone size: many; J gene: TRBJ1-5; CDR3 DNA: TGTGCCAGCATTCCAACACAGGGTAGCAATCAGCCCCAGCATTTT; CDR3 protein: CASIPTQGSNQPQHF
V gene: TRBV4-1; D gene: NA; clone size: few; J gene: TRBJ1-4; CDR3 DNA: TGCGCCAGCAGCCCGGATGCAACTAATGAAAAACTGTTTTTT; CDR3 protein: CASSPDATNEKLFF
V gene: TRBV27; D gene: TRBD2; clone size: NA; J gene: TRBJ2-3; CDR3 DNA: TGTGCCAGCAGTTTAGCGGGAGTAGCTGATACGCAGTATTTT; CDR3 protein: CASSLAGVADTQYF
V gene: TRBV5-1; D gene: TRBD2; clone size: NA; J gene: TRBJ2-7; CDR3 DNA: TGCGCCAGCAGCTATATTAGCGGGTACGAGCAGTACTTC; CDR3 protein: CASSYISGYEQYF
V gene: TRBV14; D gene: TRBD2; clone size: NA; J gene: TRBJ2-7; CDR3 DNA: TGTGCCAGCATCCACCTACGAGGAGCGGGAAACTACGAGCAGTACTTC; CDR3 protein: CASIHLRGAGNYEQYF
V gene: TRBV6-5; D gene: NA; clone size: many; J gene: TRBJ1-1; CDR3 DNA: TGTGCCAGCAGTTACTCGGTCCCCGGACGGACTGAAGCTTTCTTT; CDR3 protein: CASSYSVPGRTEAFF
V gene: TRBV11-3; D gene: NA; clone size: few; J gene: TRBJ2-1; CDR3 DNA: TGTGCCAGCAGCGGGGAGAACATCAATGAGCAGTTCTTC; CDR3 protein: CASSGENINEQFF
V gene: TRBV9; D gene: NA; clone size: many; J gene: TRBJ1-2; CDR3 DNA: TGTGCCAGCAGCGGTCGGGGCTACACCTTC; CDR3 protein: CASSGRGYTF
V gene: TRBV18; D gene: NA; clone size: few; J gene: TRBJ1-1; CDR3 DNA: TGTGCCAGCTCGCCGGGGGGCATTCTGATGAACACTGAAGCTTTCTTT; CDR3 protein: CASSPGGILMNTEAFF
V gene: TRBV5-1; D gene: TRBD1; clone size: many; J gene: TRBJ1-2; CDR3 DNA: TGCGCCAGCAGTTCATCAACGACAGGGAACTATGGCTACACCTTC; CDR3 protein: CASSSSTTGNYGYTF
V gene: TRBV11-2; D gene: TRBD2; clone size: NA; J gene: TRBJ2-7; CDR3 DNA: TGTGCCAGCAGCTTGACTAGCGGGAGGGGGAGGAACGAGCAGTACTTC; CDR3 protein: CASSLTSGRGRNEQYF
V gene: TRBV27; D gene: TRBD1; clone size: many; J gene: TRBJ1-5; CDR3 DNA: TGTGCCACCGCGTCGGGACAGGGGATCTATAGCAATCAGCCCCAGCATTTT; CDR3 protein: CATASGQGIYSNQPQHF
V gene: TRBV6-2/TRBV6-3; D gene: TRBD1; clone size: NA; J gene: TRBJ2-7; CDR3 DNA: TGTGCCACCAGACAGGGATCCGGCCACGAGCAGTACTTC; CDR3 protein: CATRQGSGHEQYF
V gene: TRBV28; D gene: NA; clone size: NA; J gene: TRBJ2-3; CDR3 DNA: TGTGCCAGCAGTTCCCCGCGGGGTTTGGTCCCAGATACGCAGTATTTT; CDR3 protein: CASSSPRGLVPDTQYF
V gene: TRBV27; D gene: TRBD2; clone size: many; J gene: TRBJ2-5; CDR3 DNA: TGTGCCAGCAGTACCCTAGCGGGAGGGCCGGGGGAGACCCAGTACTTC; CDR3 protein: CASSTLAGGPGETQYF
V gene: TRBV2; D gene: NA; clone size: many; J gene: TRBJ2-5; CDR3 DNA: TGTGCCATCAAACGGACAGATATACGTGAGACCCAGTACTTC; CDR3 protein: CAIKRTDIRETQYF
V gene: TRBV11-2; D gene: TRBD1; clone size: many; J gene: TRBJ2-7; CDR3 DNA: TGTGCCAGCAGCGTACGACAGGGGTCCTACGAGCAGTACTTC; CDR3 protein: CASSVRQGSYEQYF
V gene: TRBV28; D gene: TRBD1; clone size: many; J gene: TRBJ1-2; CDR3 DNA: TGTGCCAGCAGAACAACGACAGGGGGAGTAACTGGCTACACCTTC; CDR3 protein: CASRTTTGGVTGYTF